Sequencing of this T cell receptor (beta chain) was carried out in a study of CD8 T cells in Susac syndrome. Random hexamers were used to reverse transcribe the RNA input (about 0.45 to 1 ug). Amplification of TCR beta CDR3 was carried out by immunoSEQ multiplex PCR, which covered 54 Vbeta and 13 Jbeta segments. TCRdb processed the immunoSEQ multiplex PCR reads anew with MiXCR; each CDR3 protein has one entry. The sample lists 40,000 to 55,000 distinct CDR3 sequences; about 92% were seen once. The CDR3 has 15 residues. V was pared by 7 bases and J by 3 bases, with 15 bases between. The source is a human donor with multiple sclerosis. This chain connects TRBV12-3 or TRBV12-4 to TRBJ1-4; tentative D call: TRBD1 (5 bases). The specimen sequenced was CD8+ T cells from PBMCs. The CDR3 sequence is CASTLYNRPNEKLFF. CDR3 in DNA: TGTGCCAGCACTCTTTATAACAGGCCTAATGAAAAACTGTTTTTT.